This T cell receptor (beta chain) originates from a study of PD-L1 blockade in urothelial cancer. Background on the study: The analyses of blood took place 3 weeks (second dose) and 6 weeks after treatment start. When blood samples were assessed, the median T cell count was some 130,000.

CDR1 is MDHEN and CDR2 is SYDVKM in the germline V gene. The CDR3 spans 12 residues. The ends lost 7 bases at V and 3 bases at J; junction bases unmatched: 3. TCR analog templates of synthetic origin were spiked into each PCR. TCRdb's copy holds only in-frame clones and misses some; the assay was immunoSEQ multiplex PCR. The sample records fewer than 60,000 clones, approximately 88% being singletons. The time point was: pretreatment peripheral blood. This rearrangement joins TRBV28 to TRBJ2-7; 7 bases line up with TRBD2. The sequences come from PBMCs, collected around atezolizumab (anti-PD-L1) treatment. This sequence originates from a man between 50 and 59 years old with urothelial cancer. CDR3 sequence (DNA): TGTGCCAGCAACCCGGGAGGCTACGAGCAGTACTTC. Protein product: CASNPGGYEQYF.